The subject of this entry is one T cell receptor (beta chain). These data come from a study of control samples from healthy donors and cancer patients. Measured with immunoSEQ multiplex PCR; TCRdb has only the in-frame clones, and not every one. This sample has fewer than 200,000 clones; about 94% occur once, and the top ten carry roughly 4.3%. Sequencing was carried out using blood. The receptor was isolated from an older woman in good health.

The CDR3 loop is CAISESLLSGGNTGELFF. In DNA form, the CDR3 reads TGTGCCATCAGTGAGTCCCTTCTTAGCGGGGGGAACACCGGGGAGCTGTTTTTT. The chain combines TRBV10-3 with TRBJ2-2; 9 bases align to TRBD2. With 0 bases clipped from V and 1 base from J, the junction kept 6 bases outside the gene matches. The V gene's germline CDR1 is ENHRY and CDR2 SYGVKD. This CDR3 is built from 18 residues.